Below are 22 T cell receptor beta chains sequenced from a single sample in a study of cytomegalovirus exposure and HLA in healthy donors. Primers for the PCR totalled 60 Vbeta and 13 Jbeta. Sequencing was performed with immunoSEQ multiplex PCR; in TCRdb, only in-frame clones are kept and a portion is missing. The table has about 190,000 clones, approximately 85% seen once; the top ten hold roughly 0.75%. The sequencing sample was made of PBMCs. Receptor source: a woman under 30 in good health and CMV-seronegative.

CDR3 nucleotide sequence: TGTGCCAGCAGGTTGACAGGGGTAAGCTACGAGCAGTACTTC. Amino acid sequence: CASRLTGVSYEQYF. The J gene is TRBJ2-7, the V gene TRBV2; 8 nucleotides agree with TRBD1. CDR3 length: 14 amino acids. After removal of 6 bases from V and 3 bases from J, the junction contained 7 bases not matched to a gene. Germline V gene data show CDR1 as SNHLY and CDR2 as FYNNEI.

This chain connects TRBV29-1 to TRBJ1-3; maybe TRBD1 (6 bases). V was clipped by 6 bases and J by 4 bases, with 13 bases between them. Germline loops: CDR1 SQVTM, CDR2 ANQGSEA. This CDR3 region has 13 residues. The CDR3 nucleotides are TGCAGCGTAAAGGCAGGGGCCGGAAACACCATATATTTT. This gives the protein CSVKAGAGNTIYF.

The rearrangement uses TRBV7-9 and TRBJ1-3; maybe TRBD1 (5 bases). Germline assignment: CDR1 SEHNR and CDR2 FQNEAQ (reference sequence). The CDR3 extends over 15 amino acids. The V and J ends lost 3 bases and 0 bases respectively, with 9 bases between them. The CDR3 sequence is CASSLGQSSGNTIYF. Written as DNA, the CDR3 is TGTGCCAGCAGCTTGGGGCAGAGCTCTGGAAACACCATATATTTT.

The rearrangement links TRBV13 to TRBJ2-1; 9 bases are a match to TRBD2. V lost 5 bases to trimming and J lost 5 bases; unmatched junction nucleotides: 22. The CDR3 runs 20 residues. CDR1 is PRHDT and CDR2 is FYEKMQ in the germline V gene (reference sequence). CDR3 bases: TGTGCCAGCAGCCGTCCGGTGTATAGCGGGGGAATCGGTCGCCACAATGAGCAGTTCTTC. Its protein is CASSRPVYSGGIGRHNEQFF.

The V and J genes are TRBV20-1 and TRBJ1-2, with D perhaps TRBD1 (5 bases). Trimming took off 6 bases at V and 8 bases at J, with 13 bases between the two ends. The CDR3 extends over 11 amino acids. The germline gives CDR1 DFQATT, CDR2 SNEGSKA (reference sequence). Here the CDR3 DNA reads TGCAGTGCCCCCAGGGTCAGCGGCTACACCTTC. Its translation is CSAPRVSGYTF.

This chain uses TRBV30 with TRBJ2-7; TRBD1 might be the D (5 bases). Germline V gene lookup returns CDR1 GTSNPN and CDR2 SVGIG (reference sequence). V dropped 1 base and J dropped 3 bases, with 10 bases sitting between them. The CDR3 loop spans 13 amino acids. CDR3 coding DNA: TGTGCCTGGAGTGAAGGGGTCGACTACGAGCAGTACTTC. Translating gives CAWSEGVDYEQYF.

The CDR3, as DNA: TGTGCCAGTAGTATAGCACAGGCCGCCTACGAGCAGTACTTC. Amino acid sequence: CASSIAQAAYEQYF. This chain uses TRBV19 with TRBJ2-7; maybe TRBD1 (5 bases). CDR1 is LNHDA, CDR2 SQIVND, per germline (reference sequence). The V and J ends lost 1 base and 2 bases respectively, with 9 bases between them. The CDR3 is 14 residues long.

The rearrangement joins TRBV7-8 to TRBJ1-2; the match to TRBD1 covers 7 bases. V shed 4 bases, J shed 5 bases, and the junction held 7 bases outside the gene matches. There are 14 residues in the CDR3. Germline V lookup: CDR1 SGHVS, CDR2 FQNEAQ. The CDR3 nucleotides read TGTGCCAGCAGCTCCGGGACAGATGCTTATGGCTACACCTTC. Translating it yields CASSSGTDAYGYTF. The full variable domain, in which reference TRBV7-8 and TRBJ1-2 provide the parts outside the CDR3, is GAGVSQSPRYKVAKRGQDVALRCDPISGHVSLFWYQQALGQGPEFLTYFQNEAQLDKSGLPSDRFFAERPEGSVSTLKIQRTQQEDSAVYLCASSSGTDAYGYTFGSGTRLTVV.

In this sample, this clone turned up once. This chain connects TRBV27 to TRBJ2-2, with D unresolved. The CDR3 contains 13 residues. Trimming removed 3 bases from V and 5 bases from J, with 7 bases in between. Germline V gives CDR1 MNHEY, CDR2 SMNVEV (reference sequence). CDR3 nucleotides: TGTGCCAGCAGTTTGTTAGTAACCGGGGAGCTGTTTTTT. The encoded protein is CASSLLVTGELFF.

The chain joins TRBV19 to TRBJ1-5; 7 positions match TRBD1. The CDR3 extends over 15 amino acids. Germline V CDR1 and CDR2: LNHDA, SQIVND (reference sequence). Unmatched junction bases numbered 9, after V lost 4 bases and J lost 6 bases. The CDR3 protein is CASSTGQASGQPQHF. The CDR3 nucleotides are TGTGCCAGTAGTACCGGACAGGCCTCAGGTCAGCCCCAGCATTTT.

This chain uses TRBV19 with TRBJ2-1; 14 bases map to TRBD2. The trim removed 5 bases at V and 10 bases at J, leaving 4 bases unmatched. Germline values: CDR1 LNHDA, CDR2 SQIVND (reference sequence). CDR3 size: 14 residues. The CDR3 loop reads CASSLRLAGGEQFF. The CDR3 nucleotides read TGTGCCAGTAGTCTCAGACTAGCGGGAGGGGAGCAGTTCTTC. The complete variable domain, with remaining parts taken from reference TRBV19 and TRBJ2-1, reads DGGITQSPKYLFRKEGQNVTLSCEQNLNHDAMYWYRQDPGQGLRLIYYSQIVNDFQKGDIAEGYSVSREKKESFPLTVTSAQKNPTAFYLCASSLRLAGGEQFFGPGTRLTVL.

The rearrangement links TRBV5-1 to TRBJ2-5; maybe TRBD2 (6 bases). The end of the DNA is better explained by TRBJ2-7, so the J call may be wrong. Germline CDR1 SGHRS, CDR2 YFSETQ. The CDR3 sequence is 15 residues long. The CDR3 region is CASSLVGGYSYEQYF. The CDR3, as DNA: TGCGCCAGCAGCTTGGTGGGGGGTTACTCCTACGAGCAGTACTTC.

This clone showed up just a few times. The chain recombines TRBV4-1 with TRBJ1-1; no definite D call. This CDR3 has 15 amino acids. Germline V gene sequence: CDR1 MGHRA, CDR2 YSYEKL. V was pared by 0 bases and J by 5 bases, with 13 bases between. CDR3 residues: CASSQDWGGRTEAFF. CDR3 in DNA: TGCGCCAGCAGCCAAGATTGGGGAGGGCGAACTGAAGCTTTCTTT.

The rearrangement uses TRBV5-4 and TRBJ1-1; 7 bases are shared with TRBD1. With 0 bases clipped from V and 1 base from J, the junction kept 3 bases outside the gene matches. Germline lookup yields CDR1 SGHNT and CDR2 YYREEE (reference sequence). The CDR3 sequence is 15 residues long. The CDR3 loop is CASSLDQGGNTEAFF. DNA of the CDR3: TGTGCCAGCAGCTTGGACCAGGGGGGGAACACTGAAGCTTTCTTT.

The V and J genes are TRBV7-9 and TRBJ2-3, with D possibly matching TRBD2 (6 bases). Deletions cut 10 bases from V and 1 base from J, with 18 bases between. The CDR3 is 15 amino acids. Germline CDR1 reads SEHNR; CDR2 reads FQNEAQ (reference sequence). The CDR3, as DNA: TGTGCCATCTTTCCACTGGTAGCGGGCACAGATACGCAGTATTTT. This gives the protein CAIFPLVAGTDTQYF.

This chain links TRBV29-1 with TRBJ2-7, with D possibly being TRBD1 (6 bases). CDR3 length: 19 residues. Germline V CDR1 and CDR2: SQVTM, ANQGSEA. V was pared by 7 bases and J by 2 bases, with 33 bases between. The chain's CDR3 is CSGYPRRRQVQGETYEQYF. CDR3 sequence (DNA): TGCAGCGGGTACCCCCGGAGGAGACAGGTTCAAGGGGAGACCTACGAGCAGTACTTC.

V is TRBV2 and J is TRBJ2-5; 10 bases are a match to TRBD2. Looked up from germline, CDR1 is SNHLY and CDR2 is FYNNEI. This CDR3 region has 14 residues. Unmatched junction bases numbered 6, after V lost 7 bases and J lost 4 bases. The CDR3 spells CASISGGAGETQYF. CDR3 DNA sequence: TGTGCCAGCATCAGCGGGGGGGCGGGAGAGACCCAGTACTTC.

V is TRBV18 and J is TRBJ1-5; D gene unclear. The germline V gene has CDR1 KGHSH and CDR2 LQKENI. V lost 0 bases to trimming and J lost 5 bases, with 8 bases between them. CDR3 size: 14 residues. The CDR3 sequence is CASSPPALDQPQHF. The DNA for the CDR3 is TGTGCCAGCTCACCACCGGCGCTAGATCAGCCCCAGCATTTT.

The chain employs TRBV6-1 and TRBJ2-3; the D gene is possibly TRBD1 (5 bases). This CDR3 comprises 16 residues. The V end was cut by 4 bases, the J end by 2 bases, with 16 bases between. In germline, CDR1 is MNHNS, CDR2 SASEGT. Written as DNA, the CDR3 is TGTGCCAGCAGTGTACTCAGGGCTTCCGACACAGATACGCAGTATTTT. It is translated as CASSVLRASDTDTQYF.

This clone has a single count. The gene calls are TRBV7-3 and TRBJ2-5; D unclear. This CDR3 region has 13 residues. Germline-derived CDR1 and CDR2 are SGHTA and FQGTGA. Trimming cost V 2 bases and J 2 bases, with 6 bases left between them. The CDR3 here is CASSLGEQETQYF. Written as DNA, the CDR3 is TGTGCCAGCAGCTTAGGAGAGCAAGAGACCCAGTACTTC.

The gene calls are TRBV19 and TRBJ1-1; D is possibly TRBD1 (5 bases). This CDR3 contains 14 residues. V lost 4 bases to trimming and J lost 5 bases, with 14 bases between them. CDR1 and CDR2 from the germline V gene are LNHDA and SQIVND (reference sequence). The CDR3 spells CASSTWTRRTEAFF. CDR3 sequence (DNA): TGTGCCAGTAGTACATGGACACGACGAACTGAAGCTTTCTTT.

V usage is TRBV28 and J usage is TRBJ1-2; 8 nucleotides align to TRBD1. The germline gives CDR1 MDHEN, CDR2 SYDVKM. CDR3 length: 18 amino acids. J gave up 5 bases and V 6 bases, and 20 bases lay outside the gene matches. Here the CDR3 DNA reads TGTGCCAGCAGGGGCTTGGGGACAGGAGGAAGCTTGTATTATGGCTACACCTTC. Protein product: CASRGLGTGGSLYYGYTF.